These 16 T cell receptor beta chains were sequenced from one sample in a study of cytomegalovirus exposure and HLA in healthy donors. The PCR contained 60 Vbeta and 13 Jbeta primers. Some clones are missing from TCRdb's copy, which holds only in-frame ones; the method was immunoSEQ multiplex PCR. This sample carries around 220,000 clones, more than 60% of them seen once, and the ten largest clones take around 15%. The specimen sequenced was PBMCs. These receptors were collected from a man aged 35 to 55 in good health and CMV-seronegative.

V usage is TRBV7-8 and J usage is TRBJ2-1, with D perhaps TRBD1 (6 bases). The germline gives CDR1 SGHVS, CDR2 FQNEAQ. Trimming cost V 5 bases and J 4 bases, with 12 bases left between them. CDR3 length equals 14 residues. The CDR3 here is CASSAVGQYNEQFF. In DNA, the CDR3 is TGTGCCAGCAGCGCGGTCGGACAGTACAATGAGCAGTTCTTC.

This clone has more than one count but fewer than ten. V and J are TRBV6-1 and TRBJ2-1, with 7 bases identical to TRBD1. Germline CDR1 reads MNHNS; CDR2 reads SASEGT. J lost 0 bases, V lost 4 bases, and 9 bases had no gene match. This CDR3 is built from 17 residues. The CDR3 reads CASSARTGPSSYNEQFF. CDR3 bases: TGTGCCAGCAGTGCCCGGACAGGCCCGAGCTCCTACAATGAGCAGTTCTTC.

The V call is TRBV11-1, the J call TRBJ2-2; D uncertain. The germline V gene has CDR1 SGHAT and CDR2 FQDESV (reference sequence). Trimming took 5 bases from V and 3 from J, leaving 4 bases between them. The CDR3 consists of 12 residues. The CDR3, as DNA: TGTGCCAGCAGCCAATACACCGGGGAGCTGTTTTTT. Translating it yields CASSQYTGELFF.

The V and J genes are TRBV11-2 and TRBJ1-1, with D maybe TRBD1 (6 bases). Trimming took 5 bases from V and 0 from J, leaving 13 bases between them. The CDR3 runs to 15 residues. Germline loops: CDR1 SGHAT, CDR2 FQNNGV. The CDR3 sequence is CASSRGQTMNTEAFF. The CDR3 coding sequence is TGTGCCAGCAGCCGTGGACAGACAATGAACACTGAAGCTTTCTTT.

The genes are TRBV6-1 and TRBJ2-3, with 12 bases matching TRBD2. Germline V gene data show CDR1 as MNHNS and CDR2 as SASEGT. The CDR3 is 17 residues long. The J segment lost 6 bases and the V segment lost 0 bases, leaving 7 bases of the junction unmatched. CDR3 sequence (DNA): TGTGCCAGCAGTGAAGCGGCTAGCGGGGGGGCATGGGATACGCAGTATTTT. Its translation is CASSEAASGGAWDTQYF.

V gene TRBV15 combines with J gene TRBJ2-1; TRBD2 matches at 11 bases. Trimming at V came to 1 base and at J to 4 bases, leaving 9 bases not matched to a gene. Germline assignment: CDR1 LNHNV and CDR2 YYDKDF (reference sequence). The CDR3 length is 18 residues. As DNA, the CDR3 is TGTGCCACCAGCAGAGCCAATACGGCTAGCGGGGGGTACAATGAGCAGTTCTTC. Translating gives CATSRANTASGGYNEQFF.

Here the CDR3 reads CAWSRGGGTDTQYF. The CDR3 DNA sequence: TGTGCCTGGAGTAGGGGAGGAGGGACAGATACGCAGTATTTT. V gene TRBV30 combines with J gene TRBJ2-3; a weak D match, TRBD2 (6 bases). CDR1 is GTSNPN, CDR2 SVGIG, per germline (reference sequence). The CDR3 loop spans 14 amino acids. Deletions cut 2 bases from V and 3 bases from J, with 12 bases between.

This chain connects TRBV5-8 to TRBJ1-5, with D perhaps matching TRBD1 (6 bases). Germline V gene sequence: CDR1 SGHTS, CDR2 YDEGEE. CDR3 length equals 16 residues. Deletions cut 4 bases from V and 4 bases from J, with 18 bases between. The DNA for the CDR3 is TGTGCCAGCAGCCTGGGACTCACAGGGTTAAATCAGCCCCAGCATTTT. Translation gives CASSLGLTGLNQPQHF.

The chain employs TRBV2 and TRBJ2-1; 9 bases agree with TRBD2. V trimming: 6 bases; J trimming: 9 bases; junction bases outside the gene matches: 15. From germline, CDR1 is SNHLY and CDR2 FYNNEI. This CDR3 region has 16 residues. The CDR3 loop is CASSPREGLATREQFF. The CDR3 bases are TGTGCCAGCAGCCCTAGGGAGGGACTAGCCACCCGTGAGCAGTTCTTC.

This clone appeared a few times. This chain uses TRBV28 with TRBJ2-7; 10 nucleotides agree with TRBD2. V lost 5 bases to trimming and J lost 2 bases; unmatched junction nucleotides: 9. The CDR3 runs to 16 residues. Germline CDR1 is MDHEN and CDR2 is SYDVKM. DNA for the CDR3: TGTGCCAGCAGTCCCCAGACTAGCGGGTCTACCTACGAGCAGTACTTC. This gives the protein CASSPQTSGSTYEQYF.

The V and J genes are TRBV7-2 and TRBJ1-4; tentatively, D is TRBD1 (6 bases). There are 15 residues in the CDR3. Germline CDR1 reads SGHTA; CDR2 reads FQGNSA. The ends were cut back, 1 base at V and 8 bases at J, with 14 bases in the middle. The CDR3 here is CASSLGQGMGEKLFF. CDR3 nucleotide sequence: TGTGCCAGCAGCTTAGGGCAGGGGATGGGGGAAAAACTGTTTTTT.

The chain recombines TRBV7-8 with TRBJ1-2, with 9 bases identical to TRBD1. This CDR3 spans 15 amino acids. After removal of 5 bases from V and 8 bases from J, the junction contained 12 bases not matched to a gene. Germline CDR1 reads SGHVS; CDR2 reads FQNEAQ. The CDR3 region is CASSDGTGRTGGYTF. The CDR3 bases are TGTGCCAGCAGCGATGGGACAGGGAGAACAGGAGGCTACACCTTC.

This chain uses TRBV19 with TRBJ2-2; D might be TRBD1 (6 bases). Germline lookup yields CDR1 LNHDA and CDR2 SQIVND (reference sequence). Between the trimmed V and J ends, which lost 4 bases and 4 bases, there was a span of 10 bases. The CDR3 has 14 amino acids. Here the CDR3 DNA reads TGTGCCAGTAGTAGGGACATTTTCACCGGGGAGCTGTTTTTT. This gives the protein CASSRDIFTGELFF.

Written as DNA, the CDR3 is TGTGCCAGCTCACCCACGGACAGGGTTAGCAATCAGCCCCAGCATTTT. Translating gives CASSPTDRVSNQPQHF. The rearrangement uses TRBV18 and TRBJ1-5, with TRBD1 matching over 8 bases. This CDR3 is built from 16 residues. The germline V gene encodes CDR1 KGHSH and CDR2 LQKENI. Unmatched junction bases numbered 4, after V lost 3 bases and J lost 0 bases.

Details on this clone: One end of the junction fails to match germline, which may point to a read error. The V and J genes are TRBV2 and TRBJ1-1, with D tentatively TRBD1 (6 bases). The CDR3 is made up of 13 amino acids. Germline V gene data show CDR1 as SNHLY and CDR2 as FYNNEI. The CDR3 here is CVSSEEGVTEAFF. The DNA of the CDR3 is TGTGTCAGCAGTGAAGAGGGGGTCACTGAAGCTTTCTTT.

This chain uses TRBV10-3 with TRBJ2-1; 12 bases are a match to TRBD2. With 6 bases clipped from V and 0 bases from J, the junction kept 15 bases outside the gene matches. Germline V gene data show CDR1 as ENHRY and CDR2 as SYGVKD. CDR3 length: 20 residues. The CDR3 is CAISGGGGTSGSSSYNEQFF. Written as DNA, the CDR3 is TGTGCCATCAGCGGTGGGGGGGGGACTAGCGGGTCCAGCTCCTACAATGAGCAGTTCTTC.